Below, 20 T cell receptor beta chains from the same sample are listed, as sequenced in a study of T cell responses to AZD1222 COVID-19 vaccine. Produced via immunoSEQ multiplex PCR; TCRdb's table is partial and in-frame only. The sample yields 110,000 or so clones, 70% to 90% seen once. Here the sequenced sample was peripheral blood, taken on day 0 of AZD1222 vaccination. Receptors originate from an adult in good health.

The chain is built from TRBV9 and TRBJ2-1; 9 nucleotides line up with TRBD1. Looked up from germline, CDR1 is SGDLS and CDR2 is YYNGEE. The V segment lost 4 bases and the J segment 2 bases; nucleotides outside the gene matches: 4. The CDR3 is 15 amino acids. This chain's CDR3 is CASSNRQGAYNEQFF. CDR3 in DNA: TGTGCCAGCAGCAATCGACAGGGGGCCTACAATGAGCAGTTCTTC.

This rearrangement joins TRBV27 to TRBJ2-2; D might be TRBD2 (5 bases). Per germline, CDR1 MNHEY and CDR2 SMNVEV (reference sequence). The CDR3 loop spans 14 amino acids. V lost 2 bases, J lost 3 bases, and 7 bases lay in between. The CDR3 sequence is CASSLQRDTGELFF. For the CDR3, the DNA is TGTGCCAGCAGTTTACAGAGGGACACCGGGGAGCTGTTTTTT.

The chain joins TRBV7-3 to TRBJ1-1; the D is unclear. The V end was cut by 3 bases, the J end by 1 base, with 6 bases between. Germline V gene sequence: CDR1 SGHTA, CDR2 FQGTGA. There are 13 residues in the CDR3. CDR3 amino acids: CASSFDQNTEAFF. In nucleotides, the CDR3 is TGTGCCAGCAGCTTCGACCAGAACACTGAAGCTTTCTTT.

The CDR3 loop is CASSLVASGAYEQYF. Here the CDR3 DNA reads TGTGCCAGCAGCTTAGTCGCTAGCGGGGCCTACGAGCAGTACTTC. The gene calls are TRBV11-2 and TRBJ2-7; TRBD2 aligns across 9 bases. Per the germline V gene, CDR1 is SGHAT and CDR2 is FQNNGV. J lost 2 bases, V lost 1 base, and 3 bases had no gene match. This CDR3 is built from 15 residues.

The J gene is TRBJ1-1, the V gene TRBV5-1; 8 bases align to TRBD1. The V segment lost 5 bases and the J segment 1 base; nucleotides outside the gene matches: 7. Germline V CDR1 and CDR2: SGHRS, YFSETQ. The CDR3 contains 15 residues. CDR3 sequence reads: CASRGTGQSNTEAFF. The CDR3 nucleotides are TGCGCCAGCAGGGGGACAGGTCAATCGAACACTGAAGCTTTCTTT. Combining the CDR3 with reference TRBV5-1 and TRBJ1-1 gives the whole variable domain KAGVTQTPRYLIKTRGQQVTLSCSPISGHRSVSWYQQTPGQGLQFLFEYFSETQRNKGNFPGRFSGRQFSNSRSEMNVSTLELGDSALYLCASRGTGQSNTEAFFGQGTRLTVV.

The genes are TRBV10-3 and TRBJ1-2; no firm D call. CDR3 size: 13 residues. Germline-derived CDR1 and CDR2 are ENHRY and SYGVKD. The V end was cut by 2 bases, the J end by 2 bases, with 6 bases between. The CDR3 here is CAISERQNYGYTF. For the CDR3, the DNA is TGTGCCATCAGTGAGCGGCAGAACTATGGCTACACCTTC.

This chain uses TRBV2 with TRBJ2-4; 12 bases are a match to TRBD2. V trimming: 8 bases; J trimming: 6 bases; junction bases outside the gene matches: 8. The CDR3 is 15 residues long. CDR1 SNHLY and CDR2 FYNNEI come from the germline V gene. The CDR3 reads CASGQTSGRTNIQYF. Here the CDR3 DNA reads TGTGCCAGCGGCCAGACTAGCGGGAGAACAAACATTCAGTACTTC.

The V call is TRBV5-1, the J call TRBJ2-1, with 8 bases matching TRBD2. V was clipped by 4 bases and J by 6 bases; unmatched bases: 15. Germline CDR1 SGHRS, CDR2 YFSETQ. This CDR3 has 17 amino acids. The CDR3 loop is CASSPGLGQAFFNEQFF. The CDR3 region has the DNA TGCGCCAGCAGCCCGGGACTAGGGCAAGCATTTTTCAATGAGCAGTTCTTC. Complete variable domain (other parts from reference TRBV5-1 and TRBJ2-1): KAGVTQTPRYLIKTRGQQVTLSCSPISGHRSVSWYQQTPGQGLQFLFEYFSETQRNKGNFPGRFSGRQFSNSRSEMNVSTLELGDSALYLCASSPGLGQAFFNEQFFGPGTRLTVL.

The gene calls are TRBV2 and TRBJ2-3; 7 nucleotides align to TRBD2. The J segment lost 2 bases and the V segment lost 8 bases, leaving 10 bases of the junction unmatched. This CDR3 has 15 residues. From germline, CDR1 is SNHLY and CDR2 FYNNEI. The CDR3 DNA reads TGTGCCAGCCGGGGGGACGGGGGAAACACAGATACGCAGTATTTT. This sequence encodes CASRGDGGNTDTQYF.

The chain is built from TRBV3-1 (or the pseudogene TRBV3-2) and TRBJ2-3; TRBD1 might be the D (6 bases). The ends were cut back, 6 bases at V and 1 base at J, with 17 bases in the middle. The length of the CDR3 is 16 residues. From germline, CDR1 is LGHDT and CDR2 YNNKEL (reference sequence). As DNA, the CDR3 is TGTGCCAGCAGACCGACAGGTGAAGGGGGCACAGATACGCAGTATTTT. It is translated as CASRPTGEGGTDTQYF.

The chain employs TRBV7-2 and TRBJ1-1; no clear D gene. Per germline, CDR1 SGHTA and CDR2 FQGNSA. The germline V and J ends were trimmed by 3 bases and 0 bases, with 5 bases remaining between them. The CDR3 sequence is 13 residues long. The CDR3 loop is CASSLSVNTEAFF. The DNA for the CDR3 is TGTGCCAGCAGCTTGTCAGTGAACACTGAAGCTTTCTTT.

This clone was seen a single time. The V gene is TRBV19, the J gene TRBJ2-3, with a weak D call TRBD1 (6 bases). The CDR3 extends over 13 amino acids. The germline CDR1 and CDR2 sequences are LNHDA and SQIVND (reference sequence). The V end lost 8 bases, the J end lost 4 bases, and 13 bases lay between the germline ends. Here the CDR3 reads CASRKQGPDTQYF. Here the CDR3 DNA reads TGTGCCAGTCGAAAACAGGGCCCAGATACGCAGTATTTT.

This chain links TRBV2 with TRBJ2-2, with unresolved D. Germline values: CDR1 SNHLY, CDR2 FYNNEI. V lost 1 base and J 4 bases, leaving 4 bases between the germline ends. CDR3 size: 13 residues. CDR3 residues: CASSEVGTGELFF. DNA for the CDR3: TGTGCCAGCAGTGAAGTGGGCACCGGGGAGCTGTTTTTT.

This chain joins TRBV7-2 and TRBJ2-2; D not resolved. The CDR3 length is 14 residues. Between the trimmed V and J ends, which lost 1 base and 1 base, there was a span of 4 bases. Germline V gene lookup returns CDR1 SGHTA and CDR2 FQGNSA. The CDR3 nucleotides read TGTGCCAGCAGCTTAGAAGAGAACACCGGGGAGCTGTTTTTT. It codes for CASSLEENTGELFF.

Here the CDR3 DNA reads TGTGCCAGCAGCTTAACAGGGGGAGAGACCCAGTACTTC. Amino acids: CASSLTGGETQYF. The chain has TRBV5-6 and TRBJ2-5; 8 nucleotides line up with TRBD1. CDR3 length: 13 residues. V lost 2 bases and J lost 4; bases outside the gene matches: 1. CDR1 is SGHDT, CDR2 YYEEEE, per germline.

The J gene is TRBJ2-3, the V gene TRBV25-1; possibly TRBD2 for D (6 bases). V was clipped by 7 bases and J by 8 bases, with 16 bases between them. Germline CDR1 and CDR2: MGHDK and SYGVNS. The CDR3 has 13 amino acids. This CDR3 reads CASIRRPGGTQYF. Written as DNA, the CDR3 is TGTGCCAGCATCCGTAGGCCCGGGGGTACGCAGTATTTT.

This clone was found a few times. J is TRBJ1-4 and V is TRBV6-2 or TRBV6-3; 8 bases agree with TRBD1. Germline values: CDR1 MNHEY, CDR2 SVGEGT. The CDR3 has 17 residues. Trimming took 6 bases from V and 0 from J; bases not matched to a gene: 9. The chain's CDR3 is CASSPRDRKATNEKLFF. The CDR3 region has the DNA TGTGCCAGCAGCCCTCGGGACAGGAAAGCAACTAATGAAAAACTGTTTTTT.

V gene TRBV5-1 combines with J gene TRBJ2-2; possible D gene TRBD1, 6 bases. This CDR3 contains 15 residues. V gave up 1 base and J gave up 3 bases, with 10 bases separating them. The V gene's germline CDR1 is SGHRS and CDR2 YFSETQ. CDR3 coding DNA: TGCGCCAGCAGCTTGACAGGGAAAGACACCGGGGAGCTGTTTTTT. This gives the protein CASSLTGKDTGELFF.

The CDR3 bases are TGTGCCAGCAGCTTAGAATCCAGGGGAGCAGATACGCAGTATTTT. Its translation: CASSLESRGADTQYF. The chain employs TRBV7-2 and TRBJ2-3; possible D gene TRBD1, 6 bases. Deletions cut 1 base from V and 4 bases from J, with 12 bases between. The CDR3 extends over 15 amino acids. CDR1 and CDR2 from the germline V gene are SGHTA and FQGNSA. Filled out from reference TRBV7-2 and TRBJ2-3, the complete variable domain reads GAGVSQSPSNKVTEKGKDVELRCDPISGHTALYWYRQSLGQGLEFLIYFQGNSAPDKSGLPSDRFSAERTGGSVSTLTIQRTQQEDSAVYLCASSLESRGADTQYFGPGTRLTVL.

The V gene is TRBV9, the J gene TRBJ2-7, with TRBD2 as a possible D gene (6 bases). The germline gives CDR1 SGDLS, CDR2 YYNGEE. The ends were cut back, 0 bases at V and 7 bases at J, with 11 bases in the middle. The length of the CDR3 is 13 residues. As DNA, the CDR3 is TGTGCCAGCAGCGTAGGGATGGGGGGAGAGCAGTACGTC. This gives the protein CASSVGMGGEQYV.